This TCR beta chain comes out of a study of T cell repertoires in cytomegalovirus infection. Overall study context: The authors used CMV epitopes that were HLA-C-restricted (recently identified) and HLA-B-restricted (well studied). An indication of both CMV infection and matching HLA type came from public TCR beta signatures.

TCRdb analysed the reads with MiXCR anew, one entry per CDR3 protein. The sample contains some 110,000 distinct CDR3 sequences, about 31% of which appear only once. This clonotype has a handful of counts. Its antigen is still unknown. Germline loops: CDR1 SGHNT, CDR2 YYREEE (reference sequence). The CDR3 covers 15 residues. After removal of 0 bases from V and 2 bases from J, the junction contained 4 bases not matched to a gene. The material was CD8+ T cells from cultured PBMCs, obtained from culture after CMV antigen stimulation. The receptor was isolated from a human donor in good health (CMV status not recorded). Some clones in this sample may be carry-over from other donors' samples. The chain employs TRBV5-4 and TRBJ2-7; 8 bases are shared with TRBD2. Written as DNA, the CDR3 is TGTGCCAGCAGCTTGGGGTTAGCGGGGACCTACGAGCAGTACTTC. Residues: CASSLGLAGTYEQYF.